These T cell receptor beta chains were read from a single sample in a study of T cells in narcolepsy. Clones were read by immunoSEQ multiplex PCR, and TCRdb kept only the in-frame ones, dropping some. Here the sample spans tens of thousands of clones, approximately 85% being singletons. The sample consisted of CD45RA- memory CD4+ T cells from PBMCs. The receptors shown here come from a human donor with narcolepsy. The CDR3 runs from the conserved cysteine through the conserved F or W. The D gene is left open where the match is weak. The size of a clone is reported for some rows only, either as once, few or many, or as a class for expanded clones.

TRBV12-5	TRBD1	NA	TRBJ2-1	TGTGCTAGTGGTTCCCCGGGACAGTACAATGAGCAGTTCTTC	CASGSPGQYNEQFF
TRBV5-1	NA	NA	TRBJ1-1	TGCGCCAGCAGCTTGCGGAACACTGAAGCTTTCTTT	CASSLRNTEAFF
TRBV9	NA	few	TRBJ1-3	TGTGCCAGCAGCGCGGGGACCTTGGGTGGAAACACCATATATTTT	CASSAGTLGGNTIYF
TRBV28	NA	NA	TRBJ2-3	TGTGCCAGCAGCCTTCCGCAAGATACGCAGTATTTT	CASSLPQDTQYF
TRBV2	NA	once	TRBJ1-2	TGTGCCAGCCTCGGCGGCTCTGGCTACACCTTC	CASLGGSGYTF
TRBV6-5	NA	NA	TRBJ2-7	TGTGCCAGCAGTGAAGTGGGCAGGGAGCAGTACTTC	CASSEVGREQYF
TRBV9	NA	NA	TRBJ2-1	TGTGCCAGCAGCGTAGGGGGGCCAGAGCAGTTCTTC	CASSVGGPEQFF
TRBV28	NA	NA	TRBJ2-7	TGTGCCAGCTCCCAGGGGGGGAACAAGGTTTACGAGCAGTACTTC	CASSQGGNKVYEQYF
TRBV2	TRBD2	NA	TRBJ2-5	TGTGCCAGCAGGGATACTAGCGTCGGGTACTTC	CASRDTSVGYF
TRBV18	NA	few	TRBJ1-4	TGTGCCAGCTCAGCAGGGTTGGCTAATGAAAAACTGTTTTTT	CASSAGLANEKLFF
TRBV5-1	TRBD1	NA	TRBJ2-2	TGCGCCGGGCGGACAGGGGCATTGAACACCGGGGAGCTGTTTTTT	CAGRTGALNTGELFF
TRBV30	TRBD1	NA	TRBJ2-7	TGTGCCTGGAGTAGAACCGGGACAGGGGAAGGGCGCGAGCAGTACTTC	CAWSRTGTGEGREQYF
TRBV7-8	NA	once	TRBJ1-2	TGTGCCAGCAGCTTAGTTTCCTGGGGGGAGGGCTACACCTTC	CASSLVSWGEGYTF
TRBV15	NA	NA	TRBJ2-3	TGTGCCACCAGCAGTGGGATTACGCAGTATTTT	CATSSGITQYF
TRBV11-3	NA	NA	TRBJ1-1	TGTGCCAGCAGCTTATTTAGTCGAACTGAAGCTTTCTTT	CASSLFSRTEAFF
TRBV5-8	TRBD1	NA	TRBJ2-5	TGTGCCAGCAGCAGGACAGGGTACCAAGAGACCCAGTACTTC	CASSRTGYQETQYF
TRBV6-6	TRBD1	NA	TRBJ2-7	TGTGCCAGCAGCCCAAGACAGGGGGCAGCCTACGAGCAGTACTTC	CASSPRQGAAYEQYF
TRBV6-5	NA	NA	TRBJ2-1	TGTGCCAGCAGTTACAAGGGGGGGGCTGGAAATGAGCAGTTCTTC	CASSYKGGAGNEQFF
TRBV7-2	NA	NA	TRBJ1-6	TGTGCCAGCAGCTCCGGGCCATACAATTCACCCCTCCACTTT	CASSSGPYNSPLHF
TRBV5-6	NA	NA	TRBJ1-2	TGTGCCAGCAGCTTGGCCGGGGATGGCTACACCTTC	CASSLAGDGYTF
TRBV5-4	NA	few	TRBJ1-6	TGTGCCAGCAGCCGGGAAATGGACGTAGGTAATTCACCCCTCCACTTT	CASSREMDVGNSPLHF
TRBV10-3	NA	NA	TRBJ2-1	TGTGCCACTTTGCAGGGCGAGAGGGATGAGCAGTTCTTC	CATLQGERDEQFF
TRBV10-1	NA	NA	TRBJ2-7	TGCGCCAGCAGTGAGTCGGGAGGAATCACAGGGGAGCAGTACTTC	CASSESGGITGEQYF
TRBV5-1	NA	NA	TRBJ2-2	TGCGCCAGCAGCTTGGCGGCCACACACTGGGAGCTGTTTTTT	CASSLAATHWELFF
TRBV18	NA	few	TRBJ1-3	TGTGCCAGCTCACCAGGTTCTGGAAACACCATATATTTT	CASSPGSGNTIYF
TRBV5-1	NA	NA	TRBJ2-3	TGCGCCAGCAGGGAAGCGCTAAATATCCGCACAGATACGCAGTATTTT	CASREALNIRTDTQYF
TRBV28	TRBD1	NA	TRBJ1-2	TGTGCCAGCAGCCGAGTATCTCAGGGGGCGGACTATGGCTACACCTTC	CASSRVSQGADYGYTF
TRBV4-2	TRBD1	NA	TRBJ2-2	TGTGCCAGCAGCCAGGACGGCAGGGGGTTAACCGGGGAGCTGTTTTTT	CASSQDGRGLTGELFF
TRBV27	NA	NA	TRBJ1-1	TGTGCCAGCAGTTTCGCCGGGGCGAACACTGAAGCTTTCTTT	CASSFAGANTEAFF
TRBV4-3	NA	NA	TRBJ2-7	TGCGCCAGCAGCCAAGACAAGCGCTACTCCTACGAGCAGTACTTC	CASSQDKRYSYEQYF
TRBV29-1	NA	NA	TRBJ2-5	TGCAGCGTTGAGAAAGGGCGACTTCAAGAGACCCAGTACTTC	CSVEKGRLQETQYF
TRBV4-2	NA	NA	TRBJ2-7	TGTGCCAGCAGCCAAGGGGAGAATAGGCGCGAGCAGTACTTC	CASSQGENRREQYF
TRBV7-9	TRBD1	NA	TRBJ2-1	TGTGCCAGCAGCTGGGGGGCACCGGGACAGGTCTACAATGAGCAGTTCTTC	CASSWGAPGQVYNEQFF
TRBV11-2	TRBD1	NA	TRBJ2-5	TGTGCCAGCAGCGCCGACAGGGGGAGAGAGACCCAGTACTTC	CASSADRGRETQYF
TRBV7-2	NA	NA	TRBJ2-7	TGTGCCAGCAGCAGGTCAGGTGGGGGCCACGAGCAGTACTTC	CASSRSGGGHEQYF
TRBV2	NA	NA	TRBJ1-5	TGTGCCAGCAGTCAGGATAACAATCAGCCCCAGCATTTT	CASSQDNNQPQHF
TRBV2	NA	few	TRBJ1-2	TGTGCCAGCAGTGAAGGGCAGGGCGGGAACTATGGCTACACCTTC	CASSEGQGGNYGYTF
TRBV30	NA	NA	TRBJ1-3	TGTGCCTGGAGTGGAGGGTTTTTCTCTGGAAACACCATATATTTT	CAWSGGFFSGNTIYF
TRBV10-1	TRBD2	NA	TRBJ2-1	TGCGCCAGCAGTGAGACGGGGGGGGCCTACAATGAGCAGTTCTTC	CASSETGGAYNEQFF
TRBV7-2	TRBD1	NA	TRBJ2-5	TGTGCCAGCAGCCCAGGGGGCGCCGGGGAGACCCAGTACTTC	CASSPGGAGETQYF
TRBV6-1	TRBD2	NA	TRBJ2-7	TGTGCCACCCAAAGCGGGGGGGCCTACGAGCAGTACTTC	CATQSGGAYEQYF
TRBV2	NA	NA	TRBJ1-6	TGTGCCAGCAGTAAACGAAATTCACCCCTCCACTTT	CASSKRNSPLHF
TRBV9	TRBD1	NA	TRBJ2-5	TGTGCCAGCAGCGCAGACGACAGGGTGAAAGAGACCCAGTACTTC	CASSADDRVKETQYF
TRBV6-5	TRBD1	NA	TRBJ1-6	TGTGCCAGCAGTTCCGGGACAGGGGGCTTTTCACCCCTCCACTTT	CASSSGTGGFSPLHF
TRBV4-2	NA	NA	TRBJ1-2	TGTGCCAGCAGCCAAGATCTGAGCAGTACCTGTGGCTACACCTTC	CASSQDLSSTCGYTF
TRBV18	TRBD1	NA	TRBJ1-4	TGTGCCAGCTCACCACCCAACAGGGGGCTGGTTAATGAAAAACTGTTTTTT	CASSPPNRGLVNEKLFF
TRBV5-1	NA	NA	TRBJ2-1	TGCGCCAGCAGCCAAAGTCAGGGAACTGAGCAGTTCTTC	CASSQSQGTEQFF
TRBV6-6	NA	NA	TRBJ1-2	TGTGCCAGCAGCCGGGACCACTATGGCTACACCTTC	CASSRDHYGYTF
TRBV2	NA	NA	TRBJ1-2	TGTGCCAGCAGGGGGTTGTCCTCTAACTATGGCTACACCTTC	CASRGLSSNYGYTF
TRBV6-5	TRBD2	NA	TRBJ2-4	TGTGCCAGCGGCCTCGGGGGGGCCAAAAACATTCAGTACTTC	CASGLGGAKNIQYF